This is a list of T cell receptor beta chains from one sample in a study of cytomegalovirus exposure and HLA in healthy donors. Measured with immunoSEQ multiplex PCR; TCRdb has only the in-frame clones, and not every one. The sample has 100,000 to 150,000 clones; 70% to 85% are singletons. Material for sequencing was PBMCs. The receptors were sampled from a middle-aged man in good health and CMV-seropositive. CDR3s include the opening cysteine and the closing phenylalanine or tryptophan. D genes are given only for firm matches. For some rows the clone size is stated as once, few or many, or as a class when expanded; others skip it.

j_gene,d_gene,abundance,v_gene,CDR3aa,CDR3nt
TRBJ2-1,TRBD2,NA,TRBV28,CASSRLARYNEQFF,TGTGCCAGCAGCCGACTAGCGAGGTACAATGAGCAGTTCTTC
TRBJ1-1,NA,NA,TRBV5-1,CASSLQGETEAFF,TGCGCCAGCAGCTTACAGGGAGAGACTGAAGCTTTCTTT
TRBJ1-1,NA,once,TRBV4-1,CASSQRQVNTEAFF,TGCGCCAGCAGCCAGCGACAGGTGAACACTGAAGCTTTCTTT
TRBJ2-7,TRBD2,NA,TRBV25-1,CARNTGTSGNFSYEQYF,TGTGCCAGGAACACCGGGACTAGCGGGAACTTCTCCTACGAGCAGTACTTC
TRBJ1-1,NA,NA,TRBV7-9,CASSPHGSTEAFF,TGTGCCAGCAGCCCCCACGGGAGCACTGAAGCTTTCTTT
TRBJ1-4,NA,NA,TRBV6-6,CASTKGGTINEKLFF,TGTGCCAGCACTAAAGGCGGGACCATTAATGAAAAACTGTTTTTT
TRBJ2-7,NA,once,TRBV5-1,CASSPQVGADYEQYF,TGCGCCAGCAGCCCTCAGGTGGGGGCCGATTACGAGCAGTACTTC
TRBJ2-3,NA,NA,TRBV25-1,CASSRDFPYTDTQYF,TGTGCCAGCAGCCGGGACTTCCCATACACAGATACGCAGTATTTT
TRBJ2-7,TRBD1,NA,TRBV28,CASRLRGRNRSYEQYF,TGTGCCAGCAGACTCAGGGGGCGAAATAGATCCTACGAGCAGTACTTC
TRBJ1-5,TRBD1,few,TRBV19,CASSRPLGTGGVYSNQPQHF,TGTGCCAGTAGTAGACCACTCGGGACAGGCGGGGTATATAGCAATCAGCCCCAGCATTTT
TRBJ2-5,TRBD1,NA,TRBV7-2,CASSSGSGTGVTQYF,TGTGCCAGCAGCTCGGGATCCGGGACAGGGGTCACCCAGTACTTC
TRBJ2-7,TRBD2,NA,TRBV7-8,CASSLRPEAGAYEQYF,TGTGCCAGCAGCTTACGTCCGGAAGCGGGGGCCTACGAGCAGTACTTC
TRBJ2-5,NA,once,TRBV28,CASTQAQETQYF,TGTGCCAGCACCCAGGCACAAGAGACCCAGTACTTC
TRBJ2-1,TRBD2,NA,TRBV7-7,CASSPLAGSYNEQFF,TGTGCTAGCAGCCCTTTAGCGGGGTCCTACAATGAGCAGTTCTTC
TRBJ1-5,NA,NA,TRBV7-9,CASSLGGADNQPQHF,TGTGCCAGCAGCTTAGGTGGGGCAGACAATCAGCCCCAGCATTTT
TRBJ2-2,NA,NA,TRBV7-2,CASSRTPPSAVPGELFF,TGTGCCAGCAGTCGAACCCCCCCGTCGGCGGTCCCCGGGGAGCTGTTTTTT